This TCR beta chain was profiled in a study of blood T cell repertoires in COVID-19. Study overall: From the United States, Italy and Spain came samples of acute and convalescent COVID-19. T cells, B-cell-depleted T cells, or PBMCs provided the cDNA or gDNA that served as material.

V lost 7 bases and J 4 bases, leaving 17 bases between the germline ends. Germline values: CDR1 SEHNR, CDR2 FQNEAQ (reference sequence). CDR3 length equals 15 residues. The authors' processing: Estimation of nucleated cell counts relied on the amplification of reference gene primers. Here immunoSEQ multiplex PCR was the method, and the copy in TCRdb shows in-frame clones only, minus some. The DNA was the basis for D and trimming; V, J and clone size are from that table. The table has 150,000 to 200,000 clones, 80% to 90% seen once. The clonotype was recovered from a human donor with active or convalescent COVID-19. The donor label of this sample is uncertain. The material sequenced was peripheral blood. This rearrangement joins TRBV7-9 to TRBJ1-3, with D possibly being TRBD1 (6 bases). The CDR3 loop reads CASTPSQGLGNTIYF. The CDR3 DNA follows: TGTGCCAGCACCCCGAGTCAGGGGTTGGGAAACACCATATATTTT. Full variable domain (missing parts from reference TRBV7-9 and TRBJ1-3): DTGVSQNPRHKITKRGQNVTFRCDPISEHNRLYWYRQTLGQGPEFLTYFQNEAQLEKSRLLSDRFSAERPKGSFSTLEIQRTEQGDSAMYLCASTPSQGLGNTIYFGEGSWLTVV.